The 27 T cell receptor beta chains below all came from one sample that was sequenced in a study of T cells in Graves' hyperthyroidism and ophthalmopathy (dated by TCRdb to between 2018 and 2021). Library preparation was by multiplex PCR. The run used an Illumina HiSeq 2000. The TCR beta CDR3 regions were amplified from RNA transcripts. A first-round RT-PCR of the TCR CDR3 used the HTBI primer set with the Qiagen OneStep RT-PCR kit. The public reads were run again by TCRdb, first through fastp at Q25 and then through MiXCR, and only productive beta chains were kept. Rows with one shared CDR3 protein collapse into an entry with the most common genes and DNA. The sample profile shows hundreds of thousands of distinct CDR3 sequences; approximately 16% of them were found once. The top ten clonotypes cover roughly 3.4% of the sample. What was sequenced was blood. Receptors originate from a middle-aged woman with Graves' ophthalmopathy.

The table lists this clonotype with many counts. The chain has TRBV10-3 and TRBJ2-7; unclear D gene. Trimming took off 3 bases at V and 7 bases at J, with 19 bases between the two ends. The germline V gene encodes CDR1 ENHRY and CDR2 SYGVKD. This CDR3 is built from 15 residues. CDR3 nucleotides: TGTGCCATCAGTGAAGGGCCCACGACATCTGCGGAGCAGTACTTC. This sequence encodes CAISEGPTTSAEQYF.

The rearrangement uses TRBV15 and TRBJ1-1; D is undetermined. This CDR3 is 15 amino acids long. Trimming shortened V by 0 bases and J by 1 base, and 9 bases separated the two germline ends. Germline values: CDR1 LNHNV, CDR2 YYDKDF (reference sequence). The CDR3 nucleotides read TGTGCCACCAGCAGAGAACAGCGTCCGAACACTGAAGCTTTCTTT. It is translated as CATSREQRPNTEAFF.

About this clonotype itself: A clone one base away is much larger, so this may be a read error. The rearrangement links TRBV10-3 to TRBJ2-3; 9 bases map to TRBD2. Germline V gene sequence: CDR1 ENHRY, CDR2 SYGVKD. The CDR3 contains 15 residues. Trimming at V came to 4 bases and at J to 2 bases, leaving 4 bases not matched to a gene. The CDR3 bases are TGTGCCATCAGTGGGGCTAGCGGGATCACAGATACGCAGTATTTT. It is translated as CAISGASGITDTQYF.

There are many counts of this clonotype. The chain employs TRBV5-1 and TRBJ2-1, with D unresolved. CDR1 SGHRS and CDR2 YFSETQ come from the germline V gene. V was trimmed by 0 bases and J by 2 bases, leaving 6 bases between them. The CDR3 is made up of 14 amino acids. The CDR3 spells CASSLVLAYNEQFF. The CDR3 DNA reads TGCGCCAGCAGCTTGGTCTTAGCCTACAATGAGCAGTTCTTC.

The table lists this clonotype with many counts. The chain uses TRBV12-3 or TRBV12-4 and TRBJ1-5, with no clear D. V was trimmed by 6 bases and J by 5 bases, leaving 20 bases between them. CDR3 length: 16 residues. The CDR3 DNA follows: TGTGCCAGCAGGGACGGTAACAGCGGTCTTGATCAGCCCCAGCATTTT. Protein: CASRDGNSGLDQPQHF.

This clonotype was counted only a few times. The V and J genes are TRBV7-3 and TRBJ2-3; D not certain. Trimming removed 8 bases at V and 1 base at J, with 19 bases between. Germline V lookup: CDR1 SGHTA, CDR2 FQGTGA. This CDR3 region has 16 residues. The CDR3 nucleotides are TGTGCCAGCGGTCCCGTGAGAGGATCGGGCACAGATACGCAGTATTTT. Translation: CASGPVRGSGTDTQYF.

This clonotype has more than one count but fewer than ten. A much larger clone lies a single base off, so this may be a read error. The chain carries TRBV28 and TRBJ2-5; D remains unclear. The germline V gene has CDR1 MDHEN and CDR2 SYDVKM. This CDR3 contains 14 residues. The CDR3, as DNA: TGTGCCAGCAGTTTCGACGACATACAAGAGGCCCAGTACTTC. This translates into CASSFDDIQEAQYF.

This clonotype was detected a few times. The chain couples TRBV5-8 to TRBJ2-3; D not certain. Germline CDR1 and CDR2: SGHTS and YDEGEE. V dropped 5 bases and J dropped 2 bases, with 15 bases sitting between them. The CDR3 spans 15 residues. The CDR3 loop is CASSKQRPNTDTQYF. In nucleotides, the CDR3 is TGTGCCAGCAGTAAACAAAGGCCCAACACAGATACGCAGTATTTT.

This clonotype occurred many times. The chain links TRBV9 to TRBJ2-7; possible D gene TRBD2, 7 bases. The CDR3 has 14 amino acids. Trimming took 10 bases from V and 0 from J, leaving 17 bases between them. CDR1 SGDLS and CDR2 YYNGEE come from the germline V gene. Here the CDR3 DNA reads TGTGCCCCCCCAGGGGAGGGCCGCTCCTACGAGCAGTACTTC. It encodes CAPPGEGRSYEQYF.

The chain employs TRBV10-3 and TRBJ1-2; tentative D call: TRBD1 (5 bases). The CDR3 length is 17 residues. V shed 0 bases and J shed 2 bases, with 16 bases lying between them. Germline assignment: CDR1 ENHRY and CDR2 SYGVKD. CDR3 coding DNA: TGTGCCATCAGTGAGTCCCACGGGACGGACCCGAACTATGGCTACACCTTC. This sequence encodes CAISESHGTDPNYGYTF.

About this clonotype itself: Being one base from a much bigger clone, this may be a read error. The chain employs TRBV5-5 and TRBJ1-1; D is uncertain. The germline CDR1 and CDR2 sequences are SGHKS and YYEKEE (reference sequence). The CDR3 sequence is 15 residues long. CDR3 sequence reads: CVSSLAGAMNTEAFF. CDR3 nucleotides: TGTGTCAGCAGCTTGGCCGGCGCCATGAACACTGAAGCTTTCTTT.

There are many counts of this clonotype. The V call is TRBV2, the J call TRBJ1-4; possible D gene TRBD1, 5 bases. The CDR3 extends over 15 amino acids. The germline V and J ends were trimmed by 2 bases and 0 bases, with 7 bases remaining between them. Germline lookup yields CDR1 SNHLY and CDR2 FYNNEI. This chain's CDR3 is CASSEPGATNEKLFF. The CDR3 nucleotides read TGTGCCAGCAGTGAACCGGGGGCAACTAATGAAAAACTGTTTTTT.

The V gene is TRBV6-5, the J gene TRBJ1-1, with D perhaps TRBD1 (5 bases). The CDR3 sequence is 13 residues long. In germline, CDR1 is MNHEY, CDR2 SVGAGI. Trimming stripped 2 bases from V and 4 bases from J, with 8 bases between. CDR3 amino acids: CASSYDRFTEAFF. CDR3 DNA sequence: TGTGCCAGCAGTTACGACAGATTCACTGAAGCTTTCTTT.

This clonotype showed up just a few times. The chain carries TRBV20-1 and TRBJ1-4, with 9 nucleotides matching TRBD1. CDR3 size: 13 residues. Germline CDR1 DFQATT, CDR2 SNEGSKA (reference sequence). Trimming cost V 7 bases and J 8 bases; bases outside gene matches: 8. The CDR3: CSVQTGGGEKLFF. In DNA form, the CDR3 reads TGCAGTGTCCAGACAGGGGGGGGGGAAAAACTGTTTTTT.

The chain has TRBV5-1 and TRBJ2-1, with a weak D call TRBD1 (6 bases). Trimming removed 0 bases from V and 5 bases from J, with 12 bases in between. CDR1 is SGHRS and CDR2 is YFSETQ in the germline V gene. The CDR3 covers 15 residues. The CDR3: CASSLEQGIHNEQFF. The CDR3 DNA follows: TGCGCCAGCAGCTTGGAGCAGGGGATACACAATGAGCAGTTCTTC.

This clonotype was seen repeatedly, ten times or more. J is TRBJ1-1 and V is TRBV30, with 9 bases lining up with TRBD1. This CDR3 comprises 15 residues. Trimming cost V 5 bases and J 1 base; bases outside gene matches: 8. Germline-derived CDR1 and CDR2 are GTSNPN and SVGIG (reference sequence). The CDR3 region has the DNA TGTGCCTGGCAATACCCGGGACAGGGGAACACTGAAGCTTTCTTT. Amino acids: CAWQYPGQGNTEAFF.

The V and J genes are TRBV24-1 and TRBJ2-5; 12 bases line up with TRBD2. Unmatched junction bases numbered 6, after V lost 0 bases and J lost 5 bases. CDR1 and CDR2 from the germline V gene are KGHDR and SFDVKD. This CDR3 has 17 amino acids. The CDR3 protein is CATSDLSSGGVDETQYF. CDR3 nucleotides: TGTGCCACCAGTGATTTGTCTAGCGGGGGGGTTGATGAGACCCAGTACTTC.

In its sample, this clonotype was seen many times. The chain employs TRBV11-2 and TRBJ2-3; D remains ambiguous. There are 15 residues in the CDR3. V shed 5 bases and J shed 2 bases, with 14 bases lying between them. The germline CDR1 and CDR2 sequences are SGHAT and FQNNGV. The chain's CDR3 is CASSPSSLHTDTQYF. CDR3 DNA: TGTGCCAGCAGCCCTTCCAGCTTGCACACAGATACGCAGTATTTT.

The V and J genes are TRBV12-3 or TRBV12-4 and TRBJ1-5; possible D gene TRBD1, 6 bases. Trimming removed 3 bases from V and 5 bases from J, with 11 bases in between. The CDR3 sequence is 14 residues long. The CDR3 is CASSFQGLDQPQHF. The CDR3 DNA reads as TGTGCCAGCAGTTTTCAGGGGCTGGATCAGCCCCAGCATTTT.

This clonotype was counted at least ten times. This chain's CDR3 is CASSRRQGEAGYTF. For the CDR3, the DNA is TGTGCCAGCAGCCGCAGACAGGGAGAAGCTGGCTACACCTTC. The chain couples TRBV5-6 to TRBJ1-2; 7 positions match TRBD1. Germline assignment: CDR1 SGHDT and CDR2 YYEEEE. This CDR3 region has 14 residues. The V segment lost 4 bases and the J segment 7 bases; nucleotides outside the gene matches: 10.

This clonotype showed up many times. The genes are TRBV28 and TRBJ1-4; 7 positions match TRBD1. The CDR3 spans 15 residues. In germline, CDR1 is MDHEN, CDR2 SYDVKM. V lost 10 bases to trimming and J lost 7 bases; unmatched junction nucleotides: 15. As DNA, the CDR3 is TGTGCCACCACCACCCCCGGGACAGCCATTGAAAAACTGTTTTTT. Translation: CATTTPGTAIEKLFF. Supplemented by reference TRBV28 and TRBJ1-4, the full variable domain reads DVKVTQSSRYLVKRTGEKVFLECVQDMDHENMFWYRQDPGLGLRLIYFSYDVKMKEKGDIPEGYSVSREKKERFSLILESASTNQTSMYLCATTTPGTAIEKLFFGSGTQLSVL.

This clonotype was seen a handful of times. The chain recombines TRBV5-1 with TRBJ2-7; 7 nucleotides agree with TRBD2. Germline V gene sequence: CDR1 SGHRS, CDR2 YFSETQ. V dropped 0 bases and J dropped 2; count of bases not matched to a gene: 5. CDR3 length equals 15 residues. CDR3 protein: CASSLAAGRTYEQYF. The CDR3 DNA is TGCGCCAGCAGCTTGGCCGCCGGGAGGACCTACGAGCAGTACTTC.

This clonotype was recorded at least ten times. The genes are TRBV12-3 or TRBV12-4 and TRBJ2-7; TRBD1 matches 10 bases. The CDR3 is 14 residues long. V was pared by 4 bases and J by 4 bases, with 4 bases of the junction left unmatched. The CDR3 DNA follows: TGTGCCAGCAGTTCGCGGACAGGGGGTTACGAGCAGTACTTC. Its translation: CASSSRTGGYEQYF.

This clonotype was counted ten times or more. The V and J genes are TRBV27 and TRBJ2-7; 9 bases fit TRBD1. The CDR3 has 15 residues. Germline-derived CDR1 and CDR2 are MNHEY and SMNVEV (reference sequence). The junction had 3 bases not matched to a gene; V was cut back by 0 bases and J by 3 bases. CDR3 sequence: CASSLSGTGYYEQYF. The CDR3 DNA is TGTGCCAGCAGTTTATCCGGGACAGGGTACTACGAGCAGTACTTC.

J is TRBJ2-2 and V is TRBV7-3; TRBD1 agrees at 8 bases. There are 16 residues in the CDR3. Germline values: CDR1 SGHTA, CDR2 FQGTGA. V lost 3 bases, J lost 4 bases, and 7 bases stayed unmatched. Here the CDR3 reads CASSLATGGFTGELFF. In DNA form, the CDR3 reads TGTGCCAGCAGCTTGGCTACAGGGGGGTTCACCGGGGAGCTGTTTTTT.

This clonotype was seen ten or more times. The rearrangement links TRBV6-2 or TRBV6-3 to TRBJ2-5, with TRBD2 matching 9 bases. This CDR3 has 15 amino acids. CDR1 and CDR2 (germline): MNHEY, SVGEGT. V dropped 6 bases and J dropped 4; count of bases not matched to a gene: 9. Here the CDR3 DNA reads TGTGCCAGCAGCCCTCTAGCGGGGAGAGGAGAGACCCAGTACTTC. Protein: CASSPLAGRGETQYF.

A note on this clonotype: This may come from a read error, since a much larger clone is one base off. This chain connects TRBV6-1 to TRBJ1-2; no definite D call. The germline CDR1 and CDR2 sequences are MNHNS and SASEGT. The CDR3 runs 12 residues. CDR3 nucleotide sequence: TGTGCCAGCAGTGCGGGGTACTATGACTACACCTTC. It codes for CASSAGYYDYTF.